Here is one TCR beta chain with its context. This record comes from a study of early T cells in non-severe SARS-CoV-2 infection. Germline assignment: CDR1 MNHEY and CDR2 SVGAGI. This CDR3 is built from 15 residues. The V and J ends lost 2 bases and 7 bases, in that order; junction bases with no gene match: 9. MiXCR was run by TCRdb on the 5' RACE reads, yielding one entry per CDR3 protein. The repertoire holds about 66,000 distinct CDR3 sequences, with around 8.7% as singletons. The chain recombines TRBV6-5 with TRBJ2-7; 9 nucleotides agree with TRBD2. The sequencing sample was made of whole blood. This TCR was sampled from an adult who was a healthcare worker with PCR-confirmed SARS-CoV-2 infection or an uninfected control (not recorded which). Written as DNA, the CDR3 is TGTGCCAGCAGTTACCAGTCTAGCGGGAAAGGGGAGCAGTACTTC. Translated: CASSYQSSGKGEQYF.